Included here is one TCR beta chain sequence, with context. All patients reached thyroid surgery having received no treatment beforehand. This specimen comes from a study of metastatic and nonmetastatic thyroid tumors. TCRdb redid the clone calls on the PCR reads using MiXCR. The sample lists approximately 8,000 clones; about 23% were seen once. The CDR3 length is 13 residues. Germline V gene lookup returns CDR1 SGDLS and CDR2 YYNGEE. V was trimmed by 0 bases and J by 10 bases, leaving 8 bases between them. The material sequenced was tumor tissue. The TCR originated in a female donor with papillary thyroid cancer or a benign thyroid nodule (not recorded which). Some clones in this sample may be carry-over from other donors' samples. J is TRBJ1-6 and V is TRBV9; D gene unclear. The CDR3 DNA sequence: TGTGCCAGCAGCGTAGCCGAGGGATCACCCCTCCACTTT. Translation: CASSVAEGSPLHF.